A single sample gave rise to the 19 T cell receptor beta chains below, sequenced in a study of shared clonotypes between healthy human individuals. This table comes from immunoSEQ multiplex PCR, and its TCRdb copy is limited to in-frame clones, with some not included. The sample records about 600,000 clones, approximately 97% being singletons. The sequenced sample was naive CD4+ T cells sorted from blood. Subset denoted: CD45RA+ positively selected. The receptor source for this set is a woman in her thirties in good health.

The chain joins TRBV18 to TRBJ1-4; TRBD1 is a possible D gene (6 bases). The CDR3 has 17 amino acids. CDR1 KGHSH and CDR2 LQKENI come from the germline V gene. The V end lost 0 bases, the J end lost 6 bases, and 17 bases lay between the germline ends. CDR3 DNA sequence: TGTGCCAGCTCACCACCGTGGCAGGGGTTGGAGGATGAAAAACTGTTTTTT. It specifies CASSPPWQGLEDEKLFF.

The chain recombines TRBV21-1 with TRBJ2-7; no check of the table's D call, TRBD1, against the DNA was made. TRBV21-1 is listed as a pseudogene. The CDR3 has 15 residues. CDR3 sequence: CASSNLPHRDYEQYF. Written as DNA, the CDR3 is TGTGCCAGCAGCAACCTGCCCCACAGGGACTACGAGCAGTACTTC.

The V and J genes are TRBV10-3 and TRBJ1-1; no clear D. V dropped 7 bases and J dropped 0 bases, with 9 bases sitting between them. Germline CDR1 ENHRY, CDR2 SYGVKD. CDR3 length: 13 amino acids. The CDR3 sequence: CAINDIMNTEAFF. The CDR3 nucleotides are TGTGCCATCAACGACATCATGAACACTGAAGCTTTCTTT.

V is TRBV28 and J is TRBJ2-7, with TRBD1 matching 10 bases. Trimming cost V 2 bases and J 5 bases; bases outside gene matches: 6. The CDR3 is made up of 15 amino acids. Per germline, CDR1 MDHEN and CDR2 SYDVKM. CDR3 nucleotides: TGTGCCAGCAGTTTACCGGGACAGGGGCTTGACGAGCAGTACTTC. Protein: CASSLPGQGLDEQYF.

V gene TRBV13 combines with J gene TRBJ1-2; 11 bases line up with TRBD1. The CDR3 consists of 15 residues. V lost 4 bases to trimming and J lost 6 bases; unmatched junction nucleotides: 7. Germline V lookup: CDR1 PRHDT, CDR2 FYEKMQ (reference sequence). CDR3 nucleotide sequence: TGTGCCAGCAGCTCGTGGACAGGGGGCTTGGATGGCTACACCTTC. As protein: CASSSWTGGLDGYTF.

The chain recombines TRBV5-4 with TRBJ1-2; D is perhaps TRBD1 (6 bases). This CDR3 region has 15 residues. The V gene's germline CDR1 is SGHNT and CDR2 YYREEE (reference sequence). Trimming pared 4 bases from V and 4 bases from J, leaving 17 bases between. The CDR3 region is CASSQEETGLYGYTF. CDR3 DNA sequence: TGTGCCAGCAGCCAAGAAGAAACAGGGCTCTATGGCTACACCTTC. Using reference TRBV5-4 and TRBJ1-2 for the parts outside the CDR3, the full variable domain is ETGVTQSPTHLIKTRGQQVTLRCSSQSGHNTVSWYQQALGQGPQFIFQYYREEENGRGNFPPRFSGLQFPNYSSELNVNALELDDSALYLCASSQEETGLYGYTFGSGTRLTVV.

This chain connects TRBV28 to TRBJ1-5; 7 nucleotides align to TRBD1. CDR1 is MDHEN and CDR2 is SYDVKM in the germline V gene. The junction had 6 bases not matched to a gene; V was cut back by 5 bases and J by 5 bases. CDR3 length: 14 amino acids. The CDR3 nucleotides are TGTGCCAGCAGTGCTGGGACAGCTGATCAGCCCCAGCATTTT. It yields the protein CASSAGTADQPQHF.

V usage is TRBV11-3 and J usage is TRBJ2-2; D is uncertain. V lost 5 bases to trimming and J lost 3 bases, with 4 bases between them. Germline-derived CDR1 and CDR2 are SGHNT and YENEEA. The CDR3 length is 12 residues. The CDR3 nucleotides read TGTGCCAGCAGCCGGCACACCGGGGAGCTGTTTTTT. Its translation is CASSRHTGELFF.

The rearrangement links TRBV28 to TRBJ2-1; the match to TRBD1 covers 7 bases. Germline V gene sequence: CDR1 MDHEN, CDR2 SYDVKM. The V and J ends lost 2 bases and 0 bases, in that order; junction bases with no gene match: 7. The CDR3 consists of 17 residues. CDR3: CASSLARRTGSYNEQFF. The CDR3 region has the DNA TGTGCCAGCAGTTTAGCCCGGAGGACAGGCTCCTACAATGAGCAGTTCTTC.

The chain links TRBV4-1 to TRBJ2-3, with 7 bases identical to TRBD1. Germline V gene data show CDR1 as MGHRA and CDR2 as YSYEKL. Trimming at V came to 2 bases and at J to 1 base, leaving 12 bases not matched to a gene. The CDR3 has 18 amino acids. DNA for the CDR3: TGCGCCAGCAGCCAAACCCCCGCCCGACAGGGTGGCACAGATACGCAGTATTTT. It translates to CASSQTPARQGGTDTQYF.

This chain joins TRBV28 and TRBJ2-3; D is unresolved. There are 15 residues in the CDR3. The germline V gene has CDR1 MDHEN and CDR2 SYDVKM. The CDR3 region is CASKWAGLSTDTQYF. CDR3 sequence (DNA): TGTGCGAGTAAATGGGCAGGCCTTAGCACAGATACGCAGTATTTT.

The chain uses TRBV5-6 and TRBJ2-3; TRBD2 agrees at 10 bases. Trimming cost V 2 bases and J 1 base; bases outside gene matches: 13. The CDR3 sequence is 19 residues long. Germline V gene lookup returns CDR1 SGHDT and CDR2 YYEEEE. For the CDR3, the DNA is TGTGCCAGCAGCTTCCTTGGGCTAGCGGGAGTGAGGCGCACAGATACGCAGTATTTT. Translation gives CASSFLGLAGVRRTDTQYF.

V usage is TRBV10-1 and J usage is TRBJ2-1; TRBD1 aligns across 7 bases. This CDR3 comprises 16 residues. The junction had 9 bases not matched to a gene; V was cut back by 5 bases and J by 2 bases. Germline CDR1 WNHNN, CDR2 SYGVQD (reference sequence). The CDR3: CASSTGTVGPYNEQFF. CDR3 nucleotide sequence: TGCGCCAGCAGTACTGGGACAGTAGGGCCCTACAATGAGCAGTTCTTC.

The chain combines TRBV28 with TRBJ1-6; 7 bases are a match to TRBD1. Looked up from germline, CDR1 is MDHEN and CDR2 is SYDVKM. With V trimmed by 4 bases and J by 19 bases, 7 bases remained unmatched. The CDR3 has 11 amino acids. The CDR3 spells CASSSRQGLHF. CDR3 coding DNA: TGTGCCAGCAGTTCTCGACAGGGCTTACACTTT.

The V and J genes are TRBV28 and TRBJ2-5; 10 bases agree with TRBD2. Looked up from germline, CDR1 is MDHEN and CDR2 is SYDVKM. The CDR3 consists of 16 residues. V shed 5 bases and J 5 bases; nucleotides not matched to a gene: 11. The CDR3 DNA sequence: TGTGCCAGCAGTCTCGGGCTAGCGGGAGTTTGGGAGACCCAGTACTTC. It is translated as CASSLGLAGVWETQYF.

V is TRBV15 and J is TRBJ2-1; the match to TRBD2 covers 12 bases. V gave up 0 bases and J gave up 4 bases; unmatched junction bases: 4. This CDR3 contains 17 residues. Germline CDR1 reads LNHNV; CDR2 reads YYDKDF (reference sequence). The CDR3 bases are TGTGCCACCAGCAGAGAGATGGGGACTAGCGGGTACAATGAGCAGTTCTTC. Translating gives CATSREMGTSGYNEQFF.

This clone was observed a single time. The chain uses TRBV29-1 and TRBJ2-5, with 8 bases that match TRBD2. The germline V gene has CDR1 SQVTM and CDR2 ANQGSEA. J gave up 0 bases and V 6 bases, and 9 bases lay outside the gene matches. The CDR3 loop spans 15 amino acids. CDR3 DNA: TGCAGCGTGGGGCCGACTAGCGAGTACCAAGAGACCCAGTACTTC. This codes for CSVGPTSEYQETQYF.

The CDR3 nucleotides are TGTGCCAGCAGTTTAGCCGGGACTGCGGCCTACGAGCAGTACTTC. Residues: CASSLAGTAAYEQYF. The chain uses TRBV28 and TRBJ2-7, with a weak D call TRBD2 (6 bases). CDR3 length: 15 amino acids. V lost 2 bases and J lost 2, with 13 bases in between. Germline CDR1 is MDHEN and CDR2 is SYDVKM.

V and J are TRBV27 and TRBJ1-1; D call uncertain. The germline V and J ends were trimmed by 1 base and 1 base, with 10 bases remaining between them. CDR3 length equals 15 residues. The germline V gene encodes CDR1 MNHEY and CDR2 SMNVEV (reference sequence). CDR3 amino acids: CASSLFFGPNTEAFF. The CDR3 DNA sequence: TGTGCCAGCAGTTTATTTTTCGGGCCGAACACTGAAGCTTTCTTT.